This T cell receptor (beta chain) stems from a study of blood T cells in healthy people across ages. General observations from the study: TCR beta diversity per million T cells fell roughly linearly with age.

On this clonotype itself: Its antigen is unidentified.

This CDR3 is built from 19 residues. Primers used in a second PCR of roughly 7 to 12 cycles were a sample-barcoded 5' primer and a J-beta primer mix. The authors tagged each cDNA molecule using a template-switch adaptor with 12 random nucleotides. TCRdb analysed the 5' RACE reads with MiXCR anew, one entry per CDR3 protein. The sample has 1.2 million to 1.5 million distinct CDR3 sequences; almost 60% are singletons. The sequenced sample was blood. The rearrangement uses TRBV1 and TRBJ2-5; the DNA was not compared with TRBD2, the D call given in the table. The tail of the sequence fits TRBJ2-7 better, so the J call may be wrong. TRBV1 is termed a pseudogene. This clonotype was obtained from a man younger than 30 in good health. This CDR3 is CTSSQDLKGLLAGTYEQYF. Written as DNA, the CDR3 is TGCACCAGCAGCCAAGATTTAAAGGGTCTACTAGCGGGAACCTACGAGCAGTACTTC.